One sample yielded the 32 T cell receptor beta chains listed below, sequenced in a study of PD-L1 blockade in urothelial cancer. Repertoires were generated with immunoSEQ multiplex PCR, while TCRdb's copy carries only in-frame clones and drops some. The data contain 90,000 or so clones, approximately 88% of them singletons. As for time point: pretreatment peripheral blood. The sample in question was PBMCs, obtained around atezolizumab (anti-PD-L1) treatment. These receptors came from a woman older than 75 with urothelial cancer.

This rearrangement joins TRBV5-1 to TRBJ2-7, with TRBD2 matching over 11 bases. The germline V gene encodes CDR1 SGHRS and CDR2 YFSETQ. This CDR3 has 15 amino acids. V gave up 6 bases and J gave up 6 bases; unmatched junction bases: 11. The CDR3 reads CASTLIAGGMAEQYF. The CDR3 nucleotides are TGCGCCAGCACCCTTATAGCGGGAGGGATGGCCGAGCAGTACTTC. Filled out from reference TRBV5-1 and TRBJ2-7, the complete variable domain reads KAGVTQTPRYLIKTRGQQVTLSCSPISGHRSVSWYQQTPGQGLQFLFEYFSETQRNKGNFPGRFSGRQFSNSRSEMNVSTLELGDSALYLCASTLIAGGMAEQYFGPGTRLTVT.

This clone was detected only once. The CDR3 coding sequence is TGCGCCAGCAGCAAGGGACTGACGAACACCGGGGAGCTGTTTTTT. This sequence encodes CASSKGLTNTGELFF. The chain has TRBV5-1 and TRBJ2-2; maybe TRBD2 (6 bases). V lost 4 bases to trimming and J lost 0 bases, with 10 bases between them. The CDR3 is 15 residues long. Germline CDR1 is SGHRS and CDR2 is YFSETQ.

CDR3 coding DNA: TGCGCCAGCGGAGCGGGAGATTTCAACGAGCAGTACTTC. Encoded protein: CASGAGDFNEQYF. The J gene is TRBJ2-7, the V gene TRBV4-1; 8 nucleotides line up with TRBD2. The germline gives CDR1 MGHRA, CDR2 YSYEKL. V gave up 8 bases and J gave up 5 bases; unmatched junction bases: 8. This CDR3 is built from 13 residues.

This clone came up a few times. This CDR3 is CAWSTGGGPQPQHF. Written as DNA, the CDR3 is TGTGCCTGGAGCACGGGGGGTGGCCCCCAGCCCCAGCATTTT. V and J are TRBV30 and TRBJ1-5; weak D call: TRBD1 (5 bases). Germline CDR1 is GTSNPN and CDR2 is SVGIG (reference sequence). The CDR3 length is 14 residues. Trimming took off 3 bases at V and 7 bases at J, with 16 bases between the two ends.

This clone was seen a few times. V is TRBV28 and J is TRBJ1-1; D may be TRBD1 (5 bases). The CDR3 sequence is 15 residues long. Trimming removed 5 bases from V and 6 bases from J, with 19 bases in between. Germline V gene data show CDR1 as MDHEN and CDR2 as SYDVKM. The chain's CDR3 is CASSPHGGSGPEAFF. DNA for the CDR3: TGTGCCAGCAGTCCCCATGGGGGGAGTGGTCCTGAAGCTTTCTTT. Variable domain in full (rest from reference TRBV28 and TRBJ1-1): DVKVTQSSRYLVKRTGEKVFLECVQDMDHENMFWYRQDPGLGLRLIYFSYDVKMKEKGDIPEGYSVSREKKERFSLILESASTNQTSMYLCASSPHGGSGPEAFFGQGTRLTVV.

CDR3 amino acids: CASSVGQGVREQYF. The DNA for the CDR3 is TGTGCCAGCAGCGTGGGACAGGGAGTCCGCGAGCAGTACTTC. The rearrangement links TRBV9 to TRBJ2-7; TRBD1 matches 9 bases. The CDR3 sequence is 14 residues long. V shed 2 bases, J shed 6 bases, and the junction held 6 bases outside the gene matches. CDR1 is SGDLS, CDR2 YYNGEE, per germline.

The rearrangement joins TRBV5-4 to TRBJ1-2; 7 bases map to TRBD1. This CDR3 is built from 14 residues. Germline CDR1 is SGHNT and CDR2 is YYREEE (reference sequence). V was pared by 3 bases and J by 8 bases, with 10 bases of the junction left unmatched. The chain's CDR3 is CASSWDRDNVGYTF. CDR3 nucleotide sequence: TGTGCCAGCAGCTGGGACAGAGATAATGTCGGCTACACCTTC. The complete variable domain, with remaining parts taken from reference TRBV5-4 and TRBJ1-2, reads ETGVTQSPTHLIKTRGQQVTLRCSSQSGHNTVSWYQQALGQGPQFIFQYYREEENGRGNFPPRFSGLQFPNYSSELNVNALELDDSALYLCASSWDRDNVGYTFGSGTRLTVV.

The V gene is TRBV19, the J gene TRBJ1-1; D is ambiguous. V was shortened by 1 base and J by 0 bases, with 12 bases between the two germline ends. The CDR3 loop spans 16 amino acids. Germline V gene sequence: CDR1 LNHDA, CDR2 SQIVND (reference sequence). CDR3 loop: CASSIGGALMNTEAFF. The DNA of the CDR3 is TGTGCCAGTAGTATAGGTGGTGCGCTGATGAACACTGAAGCTTTCTTT.

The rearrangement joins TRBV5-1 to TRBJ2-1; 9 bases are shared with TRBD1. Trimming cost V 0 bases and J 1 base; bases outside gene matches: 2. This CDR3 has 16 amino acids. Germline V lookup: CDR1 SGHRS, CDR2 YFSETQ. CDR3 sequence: CASSLAGTGSYNEQFF. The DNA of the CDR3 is TGCGCCAGCAGCTTGGCCGGGACAGGGTCCTACAATGAGCAGTTCTTC.

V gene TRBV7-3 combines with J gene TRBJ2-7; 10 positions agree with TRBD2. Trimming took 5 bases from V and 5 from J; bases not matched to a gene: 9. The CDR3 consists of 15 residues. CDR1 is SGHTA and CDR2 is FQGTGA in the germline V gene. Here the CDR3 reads CASSPSGSLVDEQYF. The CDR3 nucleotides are TGTGCCAGCAGCCCTAGCGGGAGCCTAGTCGACGAGCAGTACTTC.

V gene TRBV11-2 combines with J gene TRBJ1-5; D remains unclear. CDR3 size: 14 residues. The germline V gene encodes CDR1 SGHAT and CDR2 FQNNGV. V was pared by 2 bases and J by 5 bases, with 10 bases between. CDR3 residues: CASSLFREHQPQHF. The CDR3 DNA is TGTGCCAGCAGCTTATTTCGGGAGCATCAGCCCCAGCATTTT.

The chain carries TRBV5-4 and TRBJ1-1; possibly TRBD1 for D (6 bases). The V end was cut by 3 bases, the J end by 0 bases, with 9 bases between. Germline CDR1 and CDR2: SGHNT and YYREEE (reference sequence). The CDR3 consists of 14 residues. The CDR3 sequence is CASSSQGMNTEAFF. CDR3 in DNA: TGTGCCAGCAGCTCACAGGGAATGAACACTGAAGCTTTCTTT.

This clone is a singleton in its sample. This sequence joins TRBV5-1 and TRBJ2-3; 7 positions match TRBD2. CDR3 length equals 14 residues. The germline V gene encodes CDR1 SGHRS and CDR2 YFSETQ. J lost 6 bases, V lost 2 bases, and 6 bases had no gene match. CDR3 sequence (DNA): TGCGCCAGCAGCTTTGGCGGGAGAACCGATACGCAGTATTTT. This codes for CASSFGGRTDTQYF.

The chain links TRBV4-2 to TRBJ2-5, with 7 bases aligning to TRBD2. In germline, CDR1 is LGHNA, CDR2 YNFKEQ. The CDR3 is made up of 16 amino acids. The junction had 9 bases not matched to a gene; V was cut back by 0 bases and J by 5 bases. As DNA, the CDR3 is TGTGCCAGCAGCCAAGACCCCTCTTTCGGGAGGGAGACCCAGTACTTC. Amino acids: CASSQDPSFGRETQYF.

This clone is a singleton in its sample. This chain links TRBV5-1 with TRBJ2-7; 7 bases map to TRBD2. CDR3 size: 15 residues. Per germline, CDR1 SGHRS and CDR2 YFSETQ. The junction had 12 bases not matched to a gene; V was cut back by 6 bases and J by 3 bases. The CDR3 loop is CASKSTTWGGYEQYF. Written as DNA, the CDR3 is TGCGCCAGCAAAAGTACAACATGGGGGGGCTACGAGCAGTACTTC.

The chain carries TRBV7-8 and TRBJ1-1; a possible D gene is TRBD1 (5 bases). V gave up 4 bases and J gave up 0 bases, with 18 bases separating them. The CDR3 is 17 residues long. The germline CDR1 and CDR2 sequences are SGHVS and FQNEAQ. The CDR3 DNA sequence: TGTGCCAGCAGCTATACCGACAGAGTGATTATGAACACTGAAGCTTTCTTT. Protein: CASSYTDRVIMNTEAFF. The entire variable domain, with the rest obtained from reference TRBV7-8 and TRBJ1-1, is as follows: GAGVSQSPRYKVAKRGQDVALRCDPISGHVSLFWYQQALGQGPEFLTYFQNEAQLDKSGLPSDRFFAERPEGSVSTLKIQRTQQEDSAVYLCASSYTDRVIMNTEAFFGQGTRLTVV.

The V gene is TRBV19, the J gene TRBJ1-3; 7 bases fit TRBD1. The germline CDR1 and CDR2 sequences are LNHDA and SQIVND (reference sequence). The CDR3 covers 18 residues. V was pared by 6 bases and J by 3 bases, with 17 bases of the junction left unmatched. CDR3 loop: CASSTGRQGSIVGNTIYF. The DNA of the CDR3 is TGTGCCAGTAGCACCGGAAGACAGGGCTCTATTGTTGGAAACACCATATATTTT.

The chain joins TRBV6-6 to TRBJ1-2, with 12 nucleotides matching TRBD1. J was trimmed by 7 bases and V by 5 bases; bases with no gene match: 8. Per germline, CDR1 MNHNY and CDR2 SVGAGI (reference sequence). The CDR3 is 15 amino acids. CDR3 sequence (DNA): TGTGCCAGCAGTACTAGGGACAGGGGGCAGGGTGGCTACACCTTC. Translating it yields CASSTRDRGQGGYTF.

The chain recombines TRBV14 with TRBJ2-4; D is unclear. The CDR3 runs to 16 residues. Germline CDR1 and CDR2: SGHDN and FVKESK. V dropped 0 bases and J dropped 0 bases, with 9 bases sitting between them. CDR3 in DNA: TGTGCCAGCAGCCAAGACGGTAGCAGAGCCAAAAACATTCAGTACTTC. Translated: CASSQDGSRAKNIQYF. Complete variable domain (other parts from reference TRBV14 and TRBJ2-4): EAGVTQFPSHSVIEKGQTVTLRCDPISGHDNLYWYRRVMGKEIKFLLHFVKESKQDESGMPNNRFLAERTGGTYSTLKVQPAELEDSGVYFCASSQDGSRAKNIQYFGAGTRLSVL.

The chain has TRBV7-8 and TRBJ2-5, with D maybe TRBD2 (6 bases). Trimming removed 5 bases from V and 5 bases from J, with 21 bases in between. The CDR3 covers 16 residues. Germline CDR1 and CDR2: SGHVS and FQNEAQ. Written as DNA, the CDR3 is TGTGCCAGCAGCGAACAGACTAGGGTAATACGGGAGACCCAGTACTTC. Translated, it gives CASSEQTRVIRETQYF.

CDR3 loop: CASSRTSGRQMGSYEQYF. The CDR3 DNA follows: TGTGCCAGCAGCAGAACTAGCGGGAGGCAAATGGGGTCCTACGAGCAGTACTTC. The chain recombines TRBV27 with TRBJ2-7, with 12 nucleotides matching TRBD2. V shed 6 bases and J 1 base; nucleotides not matched to a gene: 13. CDR1 is MNHEY and CDR2 is SMNVEV in the germline V gene (reference sequence). The CDR3 loop spans 18 amino acids.

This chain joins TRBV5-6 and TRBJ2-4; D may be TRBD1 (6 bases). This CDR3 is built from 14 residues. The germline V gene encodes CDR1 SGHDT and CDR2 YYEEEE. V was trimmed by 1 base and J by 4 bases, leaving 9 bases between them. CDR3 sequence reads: CASSLRTVKNIQYF. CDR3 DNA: TGTGCCAGCAGCTTGCGGACAGTTAAAAACATTCAGTACTTC.

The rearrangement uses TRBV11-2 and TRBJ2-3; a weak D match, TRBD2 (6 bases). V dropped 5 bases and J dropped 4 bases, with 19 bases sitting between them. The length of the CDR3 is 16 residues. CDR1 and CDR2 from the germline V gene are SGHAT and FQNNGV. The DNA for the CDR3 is TGTGCCAGCAGCGTACTAGCTTTCGGTTCCTCAGATACGCAGTATTTT. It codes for CASSVLAFGSSDTQYF.

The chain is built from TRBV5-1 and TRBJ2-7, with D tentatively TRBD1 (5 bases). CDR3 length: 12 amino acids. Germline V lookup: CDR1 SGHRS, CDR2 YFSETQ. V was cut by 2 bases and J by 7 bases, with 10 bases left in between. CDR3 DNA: TGCGCCAGCAGCTTAAGGGGTTGGGAGCAGTACTTC. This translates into CASSLRGWEQYF.

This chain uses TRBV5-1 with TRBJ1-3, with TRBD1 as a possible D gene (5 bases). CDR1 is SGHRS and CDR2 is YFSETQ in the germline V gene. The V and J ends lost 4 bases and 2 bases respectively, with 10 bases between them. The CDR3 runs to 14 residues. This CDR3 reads CASSQGLTGNTIYF. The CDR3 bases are TGCGCCAGCAGCCAGGGACTTACTGGAAACACCATATATTTT. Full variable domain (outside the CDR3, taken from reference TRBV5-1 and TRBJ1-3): KAGVTQTPRYLIKTRGQQVTLSCSPISGHRSVSWYQQTPGQGLQFLFEYFSETQRNKGNFPGRFSGRQFSNSRSEMNVSTLELGDSALYLCASSQGLTGNTIYFGEGSWLTVV.

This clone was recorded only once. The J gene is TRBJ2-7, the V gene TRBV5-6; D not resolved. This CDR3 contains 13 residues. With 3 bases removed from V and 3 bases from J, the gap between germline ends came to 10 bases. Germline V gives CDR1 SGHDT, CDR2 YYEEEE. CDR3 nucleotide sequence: TGTGCCAGCAGCTCGACACCGATCTACGAGCAGTACTTC. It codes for CASSSTPIYEQYF.

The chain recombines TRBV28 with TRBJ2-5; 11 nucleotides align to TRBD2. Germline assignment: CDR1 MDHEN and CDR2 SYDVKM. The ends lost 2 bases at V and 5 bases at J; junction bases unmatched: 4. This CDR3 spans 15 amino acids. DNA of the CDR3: TGTGCCAGCAGTTTAGGGACTAGCGGCATTGAGACCCAGTACTTC. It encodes CASSLGTSGIETQYF.

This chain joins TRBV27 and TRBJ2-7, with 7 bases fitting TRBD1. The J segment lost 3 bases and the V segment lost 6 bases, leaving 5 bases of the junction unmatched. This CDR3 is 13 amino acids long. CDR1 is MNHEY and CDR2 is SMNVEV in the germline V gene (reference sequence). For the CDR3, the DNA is TGTGCCAGCAGATTAACAGGGGTCTACGAGCAGTACTTC. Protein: CASRLTGVYEQYF.

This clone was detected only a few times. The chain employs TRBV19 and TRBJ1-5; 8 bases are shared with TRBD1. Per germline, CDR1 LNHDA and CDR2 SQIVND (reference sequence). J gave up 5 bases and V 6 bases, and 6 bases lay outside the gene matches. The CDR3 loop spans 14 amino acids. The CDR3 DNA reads TGTGCCAGTAGAACTCAGGGGGCCCATCAGCCCCAGCATTTT. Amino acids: CASRTQGAHQPQHF.

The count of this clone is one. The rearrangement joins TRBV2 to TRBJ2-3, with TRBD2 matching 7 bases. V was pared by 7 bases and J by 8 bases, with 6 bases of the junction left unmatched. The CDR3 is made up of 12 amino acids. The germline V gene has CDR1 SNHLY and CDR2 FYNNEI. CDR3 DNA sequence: TGTGCCAGCAACCAGCGGGACGCTACGCAGTATTTT. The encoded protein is CASNQRDATQYF.

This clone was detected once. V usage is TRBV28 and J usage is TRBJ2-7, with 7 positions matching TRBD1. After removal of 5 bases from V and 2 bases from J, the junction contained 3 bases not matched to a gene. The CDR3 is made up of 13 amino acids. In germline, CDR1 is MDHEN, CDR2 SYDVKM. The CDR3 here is CASSVTGTYEQYF. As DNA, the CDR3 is TGTGCCAGCAGTGTGACAGGGACCTACGAGCAGTACTTC.

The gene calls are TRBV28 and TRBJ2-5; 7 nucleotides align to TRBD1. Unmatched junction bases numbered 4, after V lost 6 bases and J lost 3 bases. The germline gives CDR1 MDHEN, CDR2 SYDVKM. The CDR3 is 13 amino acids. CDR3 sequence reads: CASSGTAKETQYF. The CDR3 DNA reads TGTGCCAGCAGCGGGACAGCTAAAGAGACCCAGTACTTC.